One sample yielded the 17 T cell receptor beta chains listed below, sequenced in a study of T cells in Graves' hyperthyroidism and ophthalmopathy. What was amplified from RNA transcripts were TCR beta CDR3 regions. The HTBI primer set was used in a first-round RT-PCR of the TCR CDR3. TCRdb called the multiplex PCR reads again in MiXCR, with one record for every CDR3 protein. The repertoire holds approximately 300,000 distinct CDR3 sequences, with about a sixth as singletons. The sequencing sample was made of blood. The receptor source for this set is a woman aged 55-69 years with Graves' ophthalmopathy.

This clonotype was seen many times. The V gene is TRBV7-2, the J gene TRBJ2-1, with D perhaps matching TRBD2 (5 bases). V gave up 1 base and J gave up 3 bases, with 16 bases separating them. CDR1 and CDR2 from the germline V gene are SGHTA and FQGNSA. The CDR3 runs 17 residues. The chain's CDR3 is CASSLVIGGSYYNEQFF. DNA of the CDR3: TGTGCCAGCAGCTTAGTTATCGGCGGGTCCTACTACAATGAGCAGTTCTTC.

The DNA of the CDR3 is TGCAGTGCTAGAGATCCTGGGGCCTACGAGCAGTACTTC. Amino acid sequence: CSARDPGAYEQYF. The genes are TRBV20-1 and TRBJ2-7; D gene uncertain. This CDR3 contains 13 residues. V lost 0 bases, J lost 2 bases, and 8 bases lay in between. Germline CDR1 DFQATT, CDR2 SNEGSKA (reference sequence).

This clonotype was detected ten times or more. The rearrangement uses TRBV2 and TRBJ1-2; no definite D call. The CDR3 length is 18 residues. CDR1 is SNHLY and CDR2 is FYNNEI in the germline V gene. Trimming pared 2 bases from V and 5 bases from J, leaving 24 bases between. For the CDR3, the DNA is TGTGCCAGCAGTGAAATTGGTACAGCGGCCGGAGTGAGTTATGGCTACACCTTC. Encoded protein: CASSEIGTAAGVSYGYTF.

This chain connects TRBV9 to TRBJ2-1, with 10 bases that match TRBD2. The V and J ends lost 3 bases and 9 bases, in that order; junction bases with no gene match: 12. CDR1 SGDLS and CDR2 YYNGEE come from the germline V gene. This CDR3 is 16 amino acids long. The CDR3 here is CASSERPGLAWSEQFF. The CDR3 coding sequence is TGTGCCAGCAGCGAGAGACCGGGACTAGCGTGGTCTGAGCAGTTCTTC.

This rearrangement joins TRBV4-3 to TRBJ1-1, with D possibly being TRBD1 (5 bases). This CDR3 comprises 15 residues. Germline CDR1 and CDR2: LGHNA and YSLEER. With 2 bases removed from V and 1 base from J, the gap between germline ends came to 11 bases. The CDR3 coding sequence is TGCGCCAGCAGCCAATGGGGGGGGAAGAACACTGAAGCTTTCTTT. It is translated as CASSQWGGKNTEAFF.

This clonotype was counted ten times or more. The chain employs TRBV2 and TRBJ1-2; D perhaps matches TRBD1 (5 bases). Germline-derived CDR1 and CDR2 are SNHLY and FYNNEI. Trimming removed 5 bases at V and 0 bases at J, with 7 bases between. The CDR3 sequence is 13 residues long. The CDR3 loop is CASSKDTNYGYTF. CDR3 sequence (DNA): TGTGCCAGCAGTAAGGACACTAACTATGGCTACACCTTC.

This clonotype has a count of ten or more. The CDR3 loop reads CASSGAVEGYTF. The CDR3 nucleotides read TGTGCCAGCTCTGGGGCAGTTGAAGGCTACACCTTC. The chain employs TRBV18 and TRBJ1-2; tentative D call: TRBD1 (5 bases). The V gene lost 6 bases and the J gene lost 8 bases, with 13 bases spanning the gap. The CDR3 is made up of 12 amino acids. Germline assignment: CDR1 KGHSH and CDR2 LQKENI.

The table lists this clonotype with a few counts. V is TRBV20-1 and J is TRBJ2-3; 8 bases align to TRBD2. The trim removed 5 bases at V and 7 bases at J, leaving 17 bases unmatched. Germline assignment: CDR1 DFQATT and CDR2 SNEGSKA (reference sequence). This CDR3 has 16 residues. CDR3 residues: CSAHARGAGVANTQYF. The CDR3 bases are TGCAGTGCTCACGCTCGTGGAGCGGGAGTCGCGAATACGCAGTATTTT.

The table lists this clonotype with a few counts. Possible read error: a much larger clone is one base away. V gene TRBV12-3 or TRBV12-4 combines with J gene TRBJ1-2; D is unclear. The CDR3 runs to 11 residues. The CDR3 region is CASSGDYGYAF. The CDR3, as DNA: TGTGCCAGCAGCGGAGATTATGGCTACGCCTTC.

At least ten counts were recorded for this clonotype. The V gene is TRBV7-9, the J gene TRBJ2-3; D uncertain. This CDR3 is 11 amino acids long. Germline assignment: CDR1 SEHNR and CDR2 FQNEAQ (reference sequence). Trimming stripped 3 bases from V and 7 bases from J, with 5 bases between. In nucleotides, the CDR3 is TGTGCCAGCAGCTTTCAAAATACGCAGTATTTT. Translated, it gives CASSFQNTQYF. The full variable domain, its missing parts supplied by reference TRBV7-9 and TRBJ2-3, is DTGVSQNPRHKITKRGQNVTFRCDPISEHNRLYWYRQTLGQGPEFLTYFQNEAQLEKSRLLSDRFSAERPKGSFSTLEIQRTEQGDSAMYLCASSFQNTQYFGPGTRLTVL.

This clonotype was observed at least ten times. The chain couples TRBV7-3 to TRBJ2-3; no reliable D call. V lost 5 bases, J lost 3 bases, and 15 bases lay in between. The germline V gene encodes CDR1 SGHTA and CDR2 FQGTGA. The CDR3 runs 15 residues. CDR3: CASSPHSARTDTQYF. For the CDR3, the DNA is TGTGCCAGCAGCCCGCATTCTGCGAGGACAGATACGCAGTATTTT.

The chain links TRBV18 to TRBJ1-2, with D possibly being TRBD1 (5 bases). Per the germline V gene, CDR1 is KGHSH and CDR2 is LQKENI. The CDR3 has 15 amino acids. V lost 2 bases, J lost 5 bases, and 15 bases lay in between. The CDR3 here is CASSPDSGTAYGYTF. The CDR3 DNA follows: TGTGCCAGCTCACCAGACTCAGGGACGGCATATGGCTACACCTTC.

The table lists this clonotype with many counts. The rearrangement links TRBV19 to TRBJ1-5; possibly TRBD1 for D (6 bases). Trimming shortened V by 9 bases and J by 1 base, and 22 bases separated the two germline ends. Germline V lookup: CDR1 LNHDA, CDR2 SQIVND (reference sequence). The CDR3 runs 17 residues. The CDR3 loop reads CASGTKRWYVSNQPQHF. The CDR3 bases are TGTGCCAGCGGGACAAAGAGATGGTATGTCAGCAATCAGCCCCAGCATTTT.

The J gene is TRBJ1-5, the V gene TRBV28, with D unresolved. CDR1 and CDR2 (germline): MDHEN, SYDVKM. The length of the CDR3 is 14 residues. Trimming stripped 3 bases from V and 2 bases from J, with 8 bases between. The DNA for the CDR3 is TGTGCCAGCAGTTTTTTAAGGGGCAATCAGCCCCAGCATTTT. It encodes CASSFLRGNQPQHF.

This clonotype was detected only a few times. V gene TRBV9 combines with J gene TRBJ2-7; the match to TRBD1 covers 8 bases. This CDR3 region has 14 residues. Unmatched junction bases numbered 4, after V lost 3 bases and J lost 2 bases. The germline gives CDR1 SGDLS, CDR2 YYNGEE. CDR3: CASSGRQGTYEQYF. The CDR3 bases are TGTGCCAGCAGCGGAAGACAGGGGACCTACGAGCAGTACTTC.

This clonotype was seen more than once but under ten times. The genes are TRBV3-1 and TRBJ2-7; D uncertain. The CDR3 is 13 residues long. Per the germline V gene, CDR1 is LGHDT and CDR2 is YNNKEL (reference sequence). V was trimmed by 1 base and J by 1 base, leaving 5 bases between them. CDR3 sequence reads: CASSQGSSYEQYF. DNA for the CDR3: TGTGCCAGCAGCCAAGGCAGTTCCTACGAGCAGTACTTC.

In this sample, this clonotype turned up a few times. This sequence joins TRBV5-1 and TRBJ1-4; 10 bases map to TRBD1. After removal of 6 bases from V and 7 bases from J, the junction contained 3 bases not matched to a gene. The CDR3 is 13 amino acids. The germline CDR1 and CDR2 sequences are SGHRS and YFSETQ. This chain's CDR3 is CASTWDRGEKLFF. In nucleotides, the CDR3 is TGCGCCAGCACCTGGGACAGGGGTGAAAAACTGTTTTTT.